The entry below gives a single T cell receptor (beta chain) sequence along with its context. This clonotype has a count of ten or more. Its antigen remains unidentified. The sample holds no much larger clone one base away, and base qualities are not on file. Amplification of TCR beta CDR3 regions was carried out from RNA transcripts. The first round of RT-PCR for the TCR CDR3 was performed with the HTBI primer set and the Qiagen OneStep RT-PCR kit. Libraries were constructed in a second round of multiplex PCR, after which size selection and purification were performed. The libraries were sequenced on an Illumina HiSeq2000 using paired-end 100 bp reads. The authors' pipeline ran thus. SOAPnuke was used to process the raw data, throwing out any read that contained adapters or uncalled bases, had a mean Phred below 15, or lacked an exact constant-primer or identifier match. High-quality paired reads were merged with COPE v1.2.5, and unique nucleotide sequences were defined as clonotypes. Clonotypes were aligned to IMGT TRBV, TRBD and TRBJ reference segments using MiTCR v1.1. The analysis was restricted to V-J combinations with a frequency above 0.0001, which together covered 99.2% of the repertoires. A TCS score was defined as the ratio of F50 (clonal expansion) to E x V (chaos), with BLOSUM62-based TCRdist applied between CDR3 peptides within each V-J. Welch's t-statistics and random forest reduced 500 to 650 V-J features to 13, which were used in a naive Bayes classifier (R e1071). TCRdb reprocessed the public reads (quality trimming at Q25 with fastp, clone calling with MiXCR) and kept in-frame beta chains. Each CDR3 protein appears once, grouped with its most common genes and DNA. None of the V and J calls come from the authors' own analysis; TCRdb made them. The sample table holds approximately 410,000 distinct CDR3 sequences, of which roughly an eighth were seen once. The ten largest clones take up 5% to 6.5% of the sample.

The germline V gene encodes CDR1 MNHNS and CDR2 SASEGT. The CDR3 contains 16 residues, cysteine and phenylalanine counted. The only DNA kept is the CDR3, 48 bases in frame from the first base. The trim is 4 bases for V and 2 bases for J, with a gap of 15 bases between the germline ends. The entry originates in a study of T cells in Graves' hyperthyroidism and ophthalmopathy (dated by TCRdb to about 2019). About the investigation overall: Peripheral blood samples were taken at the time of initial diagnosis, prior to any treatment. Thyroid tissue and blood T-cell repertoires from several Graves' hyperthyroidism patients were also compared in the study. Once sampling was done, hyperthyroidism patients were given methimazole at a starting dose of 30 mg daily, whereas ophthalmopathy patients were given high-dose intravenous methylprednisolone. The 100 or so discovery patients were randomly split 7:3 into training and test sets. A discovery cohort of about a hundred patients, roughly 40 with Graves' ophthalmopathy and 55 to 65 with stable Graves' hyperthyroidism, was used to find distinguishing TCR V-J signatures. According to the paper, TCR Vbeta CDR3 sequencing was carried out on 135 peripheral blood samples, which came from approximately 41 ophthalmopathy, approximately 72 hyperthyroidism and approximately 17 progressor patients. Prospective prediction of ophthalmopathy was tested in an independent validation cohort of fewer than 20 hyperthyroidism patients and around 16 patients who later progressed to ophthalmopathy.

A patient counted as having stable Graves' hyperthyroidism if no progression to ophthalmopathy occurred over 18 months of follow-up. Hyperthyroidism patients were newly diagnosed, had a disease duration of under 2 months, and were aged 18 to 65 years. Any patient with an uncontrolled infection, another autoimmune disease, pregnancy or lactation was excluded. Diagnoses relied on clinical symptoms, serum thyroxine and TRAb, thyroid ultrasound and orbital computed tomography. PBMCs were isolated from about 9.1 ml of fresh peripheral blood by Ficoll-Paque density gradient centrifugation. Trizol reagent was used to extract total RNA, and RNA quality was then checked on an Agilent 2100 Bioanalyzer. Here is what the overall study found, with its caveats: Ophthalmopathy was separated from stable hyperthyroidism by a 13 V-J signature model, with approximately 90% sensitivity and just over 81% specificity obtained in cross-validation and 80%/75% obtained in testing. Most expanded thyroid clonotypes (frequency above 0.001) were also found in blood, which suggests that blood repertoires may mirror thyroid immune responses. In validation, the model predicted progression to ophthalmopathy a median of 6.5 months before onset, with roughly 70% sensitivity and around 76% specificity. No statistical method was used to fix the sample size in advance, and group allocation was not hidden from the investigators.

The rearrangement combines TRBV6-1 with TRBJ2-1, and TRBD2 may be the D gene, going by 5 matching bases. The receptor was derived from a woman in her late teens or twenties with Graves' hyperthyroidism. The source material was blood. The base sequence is TGTGCCAGCAGTGCTCTCCGGGATTCGGCCTACAATGAGCAGTTCTTC. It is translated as CASSALRDSAYNEQFF.